A selection of T cell receptor beta chains follows, all from one sample in a study of control samples from healthy donors and cancer patients. Repertoires were generated with immunoSEQ multiplex PCR, while TCRdb's copy carries only in-frame clones and drops some. The sample yields 160,000 or so clones, over 90% seen once. Sequences were obtained from blood. Every receptor here comes from a woman aged 25 to 45 in good health. Both conserved end residues are part of each CDR3. Each record gives: V gene, J gene, CDR3 protein.

v_gene: TRBV27
j_gene: TRBJ1-2
CDR3aa: CASSRSWDRNYGYTF

v_gene: TRBV4-1
j_gene: TRBJ2-7
CDR3aa: CASSQDGNYEQYF

v_gene: TRBV5-1
j_gene: TRBJ1-1
CDR3aa: CASSHPPGFGTEAFF

v_gene: TRBV21-1
j_gene: TRBJ2-7
CDR3aa: CASSKERDGLRNEQYF

v_gene: TRBV29-1
j_gene: TRBJ2-5
CDR3aa: CSVMLQAGVWETQYF

v_gene: TRBV5-1
j_gene: TRBJ2-1
CDR3aa: CASSLAAQGYGEQFF

v_gene: TRBV5-1
j_gene: TRBJ2-2
CDR3aa: CASSLRGRDTGELFF

v_gene: TRBV2
j_gene: TRBJ1-3
CDR3aa: CASSRSDRATGNTIYF

v_gene: TRBV3-1/TRBV3-2
j_gene: TRBJ2-5
CDR3aa: CASSHQSERWGRVAETQYF

v_gene: TRBV19
j_gene: TRBJ2-5
CDR3aa: CASSIRPSWETQYF

v_gene: TRBV7-9
j_gene: TRBJ1-4
CDR3aa: CASSHSEKLFF

v_gene: TRBV15
j_gene: TRBJ1-5
CDR3aa: CATSLETGHQPQHF

v_gene: TRBV6-4
j_gene: TRBJ2-1
CDR3aa: CASSDLAGSYNEQFF

v_gene: TRBV30
j_gene: TRBJ1-6
CDR3aa: CAWRDRGNSPLHF

v_gene: TRBV14
j_gene: TRBJ1-2
CDR3aa: CASSQEVSYYGYTF

v_gene: TRBV13
j_gene: TRBJ2-3
CDR3aa: CASSPGLSHPDTQYF

v_gene: TRBV5-1
j_gene: TRBJ2-4
CDR3aa: CASSPGGGVGPKNIQYF

v_gene: TRBV6-5
j_gene: TRBJ2-7
CDR3aa: CASSLDRLYSYEQYF

v_gene: TRBV10-3
j_gene: TRBJ2-1
CDR3aa: CAISVPTPGTFEQFF

v_gene: TRBV15
j_gene: TRBJ2-3
CDR3aa: CATSRVGESSTDTQYF

v_gene: TRBV15
j_gene: TRBJ1-2
CDR3aa: CATSRVGGINYGYTF